This T cell receptor beta chain is from a study of T cell responses to AZD1222 COVID-19 vaccine. Study-wide background: The study pooled second doses at about 4 or about 12 weeks.

Assay used: immunoSEQ multiplex PCR; TCRdb lists only in-frame clones, some missing. The sample has 110,000 to 150,000 clones, around 90% seen once. The V end was cut by 3 bases, the J end by 1 base, with 12 bases between. CDR1 and CDR2 from the germline V gene are MGHRA and YSYEKL. The CDR3 is made up of 15 amino acids. Sequencing used peripheral blood, obtained on day 0 of AZD1222 vaccination. The chain links TRBV4-1 to TRBJ1-1, with D uncertain. This clonotype originated in an adult in good health. As DNA, the CDR3 is TGCGCCAGCAGCCACTGGGCAGGCGGGAACACTGAAGCTTTCTTT. Its protein product is CASSHWAGGNTEAFF.